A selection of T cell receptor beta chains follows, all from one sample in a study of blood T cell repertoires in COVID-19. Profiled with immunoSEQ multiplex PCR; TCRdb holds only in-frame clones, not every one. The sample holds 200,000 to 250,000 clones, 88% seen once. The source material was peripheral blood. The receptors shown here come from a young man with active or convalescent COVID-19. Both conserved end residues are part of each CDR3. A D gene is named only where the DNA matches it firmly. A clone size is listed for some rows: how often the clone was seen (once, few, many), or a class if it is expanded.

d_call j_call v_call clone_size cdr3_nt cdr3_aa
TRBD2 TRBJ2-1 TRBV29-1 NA TGCAGCGCCGCTAGCGGGTACAGCTATGAGCAGTTCTTC CSAASGYSYEQFF
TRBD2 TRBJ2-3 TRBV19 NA TGTGCCAGTAGTATTTCTCCTAGCGGGAGGGGTACAGATACGCAGTATTTT CASSISPSGRGTDTQYF
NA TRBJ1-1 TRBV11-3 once TGTGCCAGCAGCTCGGGACGGGACATCTCTGAAGCTTTCTTT CASSSGRDISEAFF
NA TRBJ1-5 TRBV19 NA TGTGCCAGTAGTATTGTGGGGCATAGCAATCAGCCCCAGCATTTT CASSIVGHSNQPQHF
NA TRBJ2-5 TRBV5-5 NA TGTGCCAGCAGGCGGGAGACCCAGTACTTC CASRRETQYF
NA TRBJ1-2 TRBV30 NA TGTGCCTGCGAGTCCCCCCCATCTGACGGCCTAGCCAACTATGGCTACACCTTC CACESPPSDGLANYGYTF
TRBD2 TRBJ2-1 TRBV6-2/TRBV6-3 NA TGTGCCAGCAGCCGACTAGCGGGAGGGCCCGGTGAGCAGTTCTTC CASSRLAGGPGEQFF
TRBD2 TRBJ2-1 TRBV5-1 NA TGCGCCAGCAGCTTGGGGTTCGGGACTAGTTTGTTCTTC CASSLGFGTSLFF
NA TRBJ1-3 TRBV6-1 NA TGTGCCAGCAGTGAAGCGTGGGGAGACACCATATATTTT CASSEAWGDTIYF
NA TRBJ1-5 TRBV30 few TGTGCCTGGAGTCACAGGGTCAATCAGCCCCAGCATTTT CAWSHRVNQPQHF
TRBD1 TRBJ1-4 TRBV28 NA TGTGCCAGCCGCCAAGGAGACAGGGTTCCTGAAAAACTGTTTTTT CASRQGDRVPEKLFF
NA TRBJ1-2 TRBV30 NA TGTGCCTGGAGTGTACTGAGCGGGCCCGACGGCTACACCTTC CAWSVLSGPDGYTF
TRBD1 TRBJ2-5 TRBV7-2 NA TGTGCCAGCAGCTTAGACAGGGGGCTGGAGACCCAGTACTTC CASSLDRGLETQYF
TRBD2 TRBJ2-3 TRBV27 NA TGTGCCAGCAGTACTTCACGGGGGGTCAGCACAGATACGCAGTATTTT CASSTSRGVSTDTQYF
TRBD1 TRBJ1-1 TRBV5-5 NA TGTGCCAGCAGCTTCGCTGACAGGGGGCCTGGCACTGAAGCTTTCTTT CASSFADRGPGTEAFF
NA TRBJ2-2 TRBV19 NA TGTGCCAGTACGTGGGCGACTAGTGGTTCTTCCGGGGAGCTGTTTTTT CASTWATSGSSGELFF
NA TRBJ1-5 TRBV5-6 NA TGTGCCAGCAGCTTGTACAGGCTATTGCAGCCCCAGCATTTT CASSLYRLLQPQHF
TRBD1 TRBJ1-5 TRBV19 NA TGTGCCAGTAGTACCGGGACAGCTAATCAGCCCCAGCATTTT CASSTGTANQPQHF
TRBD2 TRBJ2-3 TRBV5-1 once TGCGCCAGCAGCTTTAATTTTGGGGACTATACCCAAACTAGCACAGATACGCAGTATTTT CASSFNFGDYTQTSTDTQYF
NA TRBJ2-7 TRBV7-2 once TGTGCCAGCAGCTTCAACACAGGGAGCCAGTACTTC CASSFNTGSQYF
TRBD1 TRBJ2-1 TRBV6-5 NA TGTGCCAGCAGTTGGACAGGAGACAATGAGCAGTTCTTC CASSWTGDNEQFF
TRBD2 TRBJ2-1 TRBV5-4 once TGTGCCAGCAGCCTGACTAGCGGCCGCTACAATGAGCAGTTCTTC CASSLTSGRYNEQFF
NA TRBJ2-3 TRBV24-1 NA TGTGCCACCAGTGACCGGCAGGGCGTGGATACGCAGTATTTT CATSDRQGVDTQYF
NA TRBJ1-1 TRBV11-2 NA TGTGCCAGCAGCTTCACTCCGATAGCGATTAATGAAGCTTTCTTT CASSFTPIAINEAFF
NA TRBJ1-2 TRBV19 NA TGTGCCAGTATTGGGGACAAGAACTATGGCTACACCTTC CASIGDKNYGYTF
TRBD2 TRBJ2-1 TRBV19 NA TGTGCCAGTAGTATAGACCCCCCGCTAGCGGGAGGGACAAGCATGCAGTTCTTC CASSIDPPLAGGTSMQFF
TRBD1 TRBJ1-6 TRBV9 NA TGTGCCAGCAGCGCGACAGGGGTAATGGGTTATAATTCACCCCTCCACTTT CASSATGVMGYNSPLHF
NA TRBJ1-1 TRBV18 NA TGTGCCAGCTCCCCCGGAGGGTACACCACTGAAGCTTTCTTT CASSPGGYTTEAFF
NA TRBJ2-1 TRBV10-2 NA TGCGCCAGCAGTTCGGGTCACACCTACAATGAGCAGTTCTTC CASSSGHTYNEQFF
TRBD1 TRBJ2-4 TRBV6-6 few TGTGCCAGCAGTACCTCCGGGACAGTGAAAAACATTCAGTACTTC CASSTSGTVKNIQYF
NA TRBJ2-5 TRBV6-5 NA TGTGCCAGCAGTTACCTGGAGACCCAGTACTTC CASSYLETQYF
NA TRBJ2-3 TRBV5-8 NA TGTGCCAGCAGCTTGGAGAGGTACACAGATACGCAGTATTTT CASSLERYTDTQYF
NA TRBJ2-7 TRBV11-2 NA TGTGCCAGCAGCTTAGTGAGGGGGAACGAGCAGTACTTC CASSLVRGNEQYF
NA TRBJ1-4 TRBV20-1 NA TGCAGTGCTAGTCTCCGGGTCCTAAGTGAAAAACTGTTTTTT CSASLRVLSEKLFF
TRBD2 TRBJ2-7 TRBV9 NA TGTGCCAGCAGCGTTAGTAGCGGGATGACCTACGAGCAGTACTTC CASSVSSGMTYEQYF
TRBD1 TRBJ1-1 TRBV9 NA TGTGCCAGCAGCGTAGACAGGGGCCAGAACACTGAAGCTTTCTTT CASSVDRGQNTEAFF
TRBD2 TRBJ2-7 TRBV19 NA TGTGCCAGTAGTATCCCCGGACTAGCGGGCTACGAGCAGTACTTC CASSIPGLAGYEQYF
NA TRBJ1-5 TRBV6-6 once TGTGCCAGCAGTCCACTGGGCAGCTTAAATCAGCCCCAGCATTTT CASSPLGSLNQPQHF
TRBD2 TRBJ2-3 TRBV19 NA TGTGCCAGTAGTCCCCTAGCGGGAAATACGCAGTATTTT CASSPLAGNTQYF
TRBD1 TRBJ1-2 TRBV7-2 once TGTGCCAGCAGCGGCGCACAGGGGGGTGGCTACACCTTC CASSGAQGGGYTF
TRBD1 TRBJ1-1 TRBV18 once TGTGCCAGCTCACCAGTACAGGGGGCCCTGAACACTGAAGCTTTCTTT CASSPVQGALNTEAFF
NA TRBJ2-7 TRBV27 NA TGTGCCAGCGGTGCGACCTACGAGCAGTACTTC CASGATYEQYF
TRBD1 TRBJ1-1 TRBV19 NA TGTGCCAGTAGTAGACAGGGGAACACTGAAGCTTTCTTT CASSRQGNTEAFF
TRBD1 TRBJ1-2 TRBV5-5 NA TGTGCCAGCAGCTTGGGGTTGGGAGGTATGGGACAGGGTCCCTATGGCTACACCTTC CASSLGLGGMGQGPYGYTF
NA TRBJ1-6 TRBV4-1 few TGCGCCAGCAGCCTAGGGGCATCACCCCTCCACTTT CASSLGASPLHF
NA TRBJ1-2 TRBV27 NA TGTGCCAGCCACCCGTCCGGCGCCGGGGGCTACACCTTC CASHPSGAGGYTF
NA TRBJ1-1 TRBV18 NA TGTGCCAGCTCACCACCTAACGTCCGGGTGTTGGCTGAAGCTTTCTTT CASSPPNVRVLAEAFF
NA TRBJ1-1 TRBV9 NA TGTGCCAGCAGCGTAAGTCAGGGATACACTGAAGCTTTCTTT CASSVSQGYTEAFF
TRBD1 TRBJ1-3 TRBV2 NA TGTGCCAGCAGACCTCCCCGACAGGGGACGGAGATGGGACCTGGAAACACCATATATTTT CASRPPRQGTEMGPGNTIYF
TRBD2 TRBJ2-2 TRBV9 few TGTGCCTCGAACTGGGGGACTAGCGGGAGTAATCCGAACACCGGGGAGCTGTTTTTT CASNWGTSGSNPNTGELFF